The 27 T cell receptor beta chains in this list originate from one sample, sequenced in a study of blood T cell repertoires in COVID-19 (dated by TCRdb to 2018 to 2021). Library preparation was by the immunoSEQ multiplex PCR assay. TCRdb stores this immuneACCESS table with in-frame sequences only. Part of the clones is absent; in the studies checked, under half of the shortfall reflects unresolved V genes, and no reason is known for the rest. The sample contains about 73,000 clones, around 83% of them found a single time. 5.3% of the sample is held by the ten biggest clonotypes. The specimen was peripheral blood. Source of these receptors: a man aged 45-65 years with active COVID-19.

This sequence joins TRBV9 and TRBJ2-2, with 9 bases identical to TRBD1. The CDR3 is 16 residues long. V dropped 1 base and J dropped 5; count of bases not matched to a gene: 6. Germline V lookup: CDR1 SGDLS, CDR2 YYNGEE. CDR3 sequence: CASSVSGTGTTGELFF. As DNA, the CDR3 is TGTGCCAGCAGCGTATCGGGGACAGGGACTACCGGGGAGCTGTTTTTT.

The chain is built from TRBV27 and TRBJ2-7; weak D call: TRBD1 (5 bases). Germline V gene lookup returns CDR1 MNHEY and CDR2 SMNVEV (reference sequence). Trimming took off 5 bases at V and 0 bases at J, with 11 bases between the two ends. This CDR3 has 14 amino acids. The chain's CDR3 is CASSSPRDSYEQYF. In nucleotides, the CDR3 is TGTGCCAGCAGTAGTCCCAGGGACTCCTACGAGCAGTACTTC.

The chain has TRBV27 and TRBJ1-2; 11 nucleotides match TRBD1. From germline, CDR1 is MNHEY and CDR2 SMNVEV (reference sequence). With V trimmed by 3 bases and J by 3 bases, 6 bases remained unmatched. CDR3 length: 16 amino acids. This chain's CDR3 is CASSFTRTGGDYGYTF. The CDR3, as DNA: TGTGCCAGCAGTTTTACCCGGACAGGGGGCGACTATGGCTACACCTTC.

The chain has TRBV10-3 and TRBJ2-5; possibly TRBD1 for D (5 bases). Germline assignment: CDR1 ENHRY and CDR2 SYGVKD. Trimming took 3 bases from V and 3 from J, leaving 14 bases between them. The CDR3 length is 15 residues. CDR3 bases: TGTGCCATCAGTGATGGAAGGGGTAGTGAAGAGACCCAGTACTTC. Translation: CAISDGRGSEETQYF.

Here the CDR3 reads CASSHRGYTEAFF. CDR3 coding DNA: TGTGCCAGCAGCCACAGGGGCTACACTGAAGCTTTCTTT. This rearrangement joins TRBV3-1 (or the pseudogene TRBV3-2) to TRBJ1-1, with D perhaps matching TRBD1 (6 bases). The germline V and J ends were trimmed by 3 bases and 3 bases, with 8 bases remaining between them. Looked up from germline, CDR1 is LGHDT and CDR2 is YNNKEL (reference sequence). The CDR3 extends over 13 amino acids.

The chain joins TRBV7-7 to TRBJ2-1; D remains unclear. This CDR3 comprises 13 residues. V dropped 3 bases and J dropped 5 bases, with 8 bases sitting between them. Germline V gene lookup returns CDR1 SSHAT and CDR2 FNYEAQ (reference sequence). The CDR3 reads CASSFTGDNEQFF. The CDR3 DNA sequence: TGTGCCAGCAGCTTTACGGGTGACAATGAGCAGTTCTTC.

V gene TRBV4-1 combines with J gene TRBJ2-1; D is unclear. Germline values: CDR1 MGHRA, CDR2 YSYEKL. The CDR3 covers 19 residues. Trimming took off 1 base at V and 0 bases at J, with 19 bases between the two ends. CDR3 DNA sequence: TGCGCCAGCAGCCAAGTTCCCATAACGGGTCAAAGCTCCTACAATGAGCAGTTCTTC. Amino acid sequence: CASSQVPITGQSSYNEQFF.

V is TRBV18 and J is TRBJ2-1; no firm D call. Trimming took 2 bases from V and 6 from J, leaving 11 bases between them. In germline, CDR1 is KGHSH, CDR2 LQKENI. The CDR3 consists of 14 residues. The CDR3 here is CASSPNPGGNEQFF. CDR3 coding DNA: TGTGCCAGCTCACCAAACCCCGGTGGCAATGAGCAGTTCTTC.

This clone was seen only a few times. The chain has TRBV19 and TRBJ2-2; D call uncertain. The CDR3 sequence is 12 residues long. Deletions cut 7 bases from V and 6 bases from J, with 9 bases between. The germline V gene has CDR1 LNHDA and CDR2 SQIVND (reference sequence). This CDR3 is CASKRSAGELFF. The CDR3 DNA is TGTGCCAGTAAGAGGTCGGCCGGGGAGCTGTTTTTT.

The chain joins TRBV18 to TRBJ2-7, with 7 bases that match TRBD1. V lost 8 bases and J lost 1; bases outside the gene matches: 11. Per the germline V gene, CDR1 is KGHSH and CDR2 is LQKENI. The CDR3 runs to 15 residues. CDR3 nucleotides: TGTGCCAGCAATGAAAACCAGGGGGTATCCTACGAGCAGTACTTC. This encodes CASNENQGVSYEQYF. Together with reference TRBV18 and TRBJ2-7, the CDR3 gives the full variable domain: NAGVMQNPRHLVRRRGQEARLRCSPMKGHSHVYWYRQLPEEGLKFMVYLQKENIIDESGMPKERFSAEFPKEGPSILRIQQVVRGDSAAYFCASNENQGVSYEQYFGPGTRLTVT.

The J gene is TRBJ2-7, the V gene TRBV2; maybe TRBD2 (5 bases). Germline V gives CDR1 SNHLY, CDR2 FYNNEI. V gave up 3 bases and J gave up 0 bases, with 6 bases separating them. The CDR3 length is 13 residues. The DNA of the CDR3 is TGTGCCAGCAGTGAGGGAGTCTCCTACGAGCAGTACTTC. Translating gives CASSEGVSYEQYF.

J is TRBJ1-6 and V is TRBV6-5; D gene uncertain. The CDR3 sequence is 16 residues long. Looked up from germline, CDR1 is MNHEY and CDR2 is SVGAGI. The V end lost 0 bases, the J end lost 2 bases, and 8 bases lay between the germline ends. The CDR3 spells CASSYSRSAYNSPLHF. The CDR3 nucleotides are TGTGCCAGCAGTTACTCGAGGTCGGCCTATAATTCACCCCTCCACTTT.

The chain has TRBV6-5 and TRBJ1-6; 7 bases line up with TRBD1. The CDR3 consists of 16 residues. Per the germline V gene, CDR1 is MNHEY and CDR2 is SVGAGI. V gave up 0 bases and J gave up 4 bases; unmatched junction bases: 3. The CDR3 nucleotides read TGTGCCAGCAGTTACTCGGAGACAGGGTATAATTCACCCCTCCACTTT. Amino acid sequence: CASSYSETGYNSPLHF.

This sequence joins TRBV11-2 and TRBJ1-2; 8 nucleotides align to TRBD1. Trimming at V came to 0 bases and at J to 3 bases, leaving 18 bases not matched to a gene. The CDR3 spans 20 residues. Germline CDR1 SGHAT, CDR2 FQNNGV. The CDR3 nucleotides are TGTGCCAGCAGCTTAGATCGGTTCCTTAGAACCGGGACAGGTGACTATGGCTACACCTTC. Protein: CASSLDRFLRTGTGDYGYTF.

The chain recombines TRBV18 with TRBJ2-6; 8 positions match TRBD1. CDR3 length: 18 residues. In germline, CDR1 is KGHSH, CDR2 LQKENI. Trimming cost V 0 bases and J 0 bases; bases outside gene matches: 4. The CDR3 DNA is TGTGCCAGCTCACCACCGGGACAGGTTATCTCTGGGGCCAACGTCCTGACTTTC. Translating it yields CASSPPGQVISGANVLTF.

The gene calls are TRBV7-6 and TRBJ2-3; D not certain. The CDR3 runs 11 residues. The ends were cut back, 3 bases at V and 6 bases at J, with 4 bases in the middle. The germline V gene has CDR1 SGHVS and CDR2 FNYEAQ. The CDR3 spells CASSFRDTQYF. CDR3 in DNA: TGTGCCAGCAGCTTCAGGGATACGCAGTATTTT.

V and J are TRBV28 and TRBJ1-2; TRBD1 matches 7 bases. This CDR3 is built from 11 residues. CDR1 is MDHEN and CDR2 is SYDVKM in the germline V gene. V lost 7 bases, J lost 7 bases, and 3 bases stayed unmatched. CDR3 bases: TGTGCCAGCACGACAGGGTTTGGCTACACCTTC. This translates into CASTTGFGYTF.

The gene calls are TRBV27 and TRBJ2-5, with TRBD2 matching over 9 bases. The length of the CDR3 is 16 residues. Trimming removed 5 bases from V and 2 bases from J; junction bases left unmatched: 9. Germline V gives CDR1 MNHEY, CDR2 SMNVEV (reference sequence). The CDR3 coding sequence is TGTGCCAGCAGTAAAGCGGGGGGCCGACGACAAGAGACCCAGTACTTC. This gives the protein CASSKAGGRRQETQYF.

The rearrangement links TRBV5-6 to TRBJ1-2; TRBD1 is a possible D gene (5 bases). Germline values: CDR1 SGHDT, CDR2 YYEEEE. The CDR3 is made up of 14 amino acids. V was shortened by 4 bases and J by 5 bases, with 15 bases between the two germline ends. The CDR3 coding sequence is TGTGCCAGCAGCCGATCTCGGGGGATGTATGGCTACACCTTC. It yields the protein CASSRSRGMYGYTF.

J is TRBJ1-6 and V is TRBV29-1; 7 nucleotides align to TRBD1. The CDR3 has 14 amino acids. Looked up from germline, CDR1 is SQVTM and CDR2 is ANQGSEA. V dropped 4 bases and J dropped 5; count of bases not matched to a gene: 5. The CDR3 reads CSVGDREDNSPLHF. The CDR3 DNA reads TGCAGCGTTGGCGACAGGGAGGATAATTCACCCCTCCACTTT.

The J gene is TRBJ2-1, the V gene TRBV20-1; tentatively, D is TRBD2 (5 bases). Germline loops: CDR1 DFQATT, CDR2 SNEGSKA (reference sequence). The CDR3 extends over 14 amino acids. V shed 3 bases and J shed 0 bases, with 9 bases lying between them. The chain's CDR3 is CSASKRYSYNEQFF. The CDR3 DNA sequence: TGCAGTGCTAGTAAGCGGTACTCCTACAATGAGCAGTTCTTC.

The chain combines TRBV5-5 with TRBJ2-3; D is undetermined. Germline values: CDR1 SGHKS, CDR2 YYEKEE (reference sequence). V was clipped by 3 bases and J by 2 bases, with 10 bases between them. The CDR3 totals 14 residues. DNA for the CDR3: TGTGCCAGCAGCTCCACAGCTCTCACAGATACGCAGTATTTT. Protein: CASSSTALTDTQYF. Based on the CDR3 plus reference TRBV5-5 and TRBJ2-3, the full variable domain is DAGVTQSPTHLIKTRGQQVTLRCSPISGHKSVSWYQQVLGQGPQFIFQYYEKEERGRGNFPDRFSARQFPNYSSELNVNALLLGDSALYLCASSSTALTDTQYFGPGTRLTVL.

In DNA, the CDR3 is TGTGCCAGCAGTTTAGCGCGGTTCGTCTCCTACAATGAGCAGTTCTTC. Amino acids: CASSLARFVSYNEQFF. The chain links TRBV27 to TRBJ2-1; no clear D gene. The germline V and J ends were trimmed by 2 bases and 0 bases, with 11 bases remaining between them. CDR3 size: 16 residues. Germline V lookup: CDR1 MNHEY, CDR2 SMNVEV (reference sequence).

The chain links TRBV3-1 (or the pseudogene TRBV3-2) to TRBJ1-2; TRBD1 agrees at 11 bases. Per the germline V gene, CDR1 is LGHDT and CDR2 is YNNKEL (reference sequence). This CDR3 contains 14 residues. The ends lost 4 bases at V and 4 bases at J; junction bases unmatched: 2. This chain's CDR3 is CASSRDRGGYGYTF. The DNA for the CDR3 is TGTGCCAGCAGCCGGGACAGGGGGGGCTATGGCTACACCTTC.

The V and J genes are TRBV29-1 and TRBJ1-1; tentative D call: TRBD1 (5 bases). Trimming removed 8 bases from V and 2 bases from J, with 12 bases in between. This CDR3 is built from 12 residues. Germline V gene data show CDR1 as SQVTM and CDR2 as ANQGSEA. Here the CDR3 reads CSTGDSNTEAFF. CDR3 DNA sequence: TGCAGCACTGGAGACAGTAACACTGAAGCTTTCTTT. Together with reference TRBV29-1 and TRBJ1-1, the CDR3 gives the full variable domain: SAVISQKPSRDICQRGTSLTIQCQVDSQVTMMFWYRQQPGQSLTLIATANQGSEATYESGFVIDKFPISRPNLTFSTLTVSNMSPEDSSIYLCSTGDSNTEAFFGQGTRLTVV.

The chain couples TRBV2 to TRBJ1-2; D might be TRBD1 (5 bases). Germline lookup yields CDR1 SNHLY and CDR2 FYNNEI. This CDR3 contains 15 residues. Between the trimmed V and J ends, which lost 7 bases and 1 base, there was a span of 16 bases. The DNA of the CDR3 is TGTGCCAGCATAGGGGCCAGGGCGAATAACTATGGCTACACCTTC. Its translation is CASIGARANNYGYTF.

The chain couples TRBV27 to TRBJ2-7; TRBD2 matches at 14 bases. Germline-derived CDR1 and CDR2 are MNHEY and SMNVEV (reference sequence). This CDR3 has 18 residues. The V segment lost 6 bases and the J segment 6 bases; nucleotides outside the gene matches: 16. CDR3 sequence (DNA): TGTGCCAGCAGCAGAGTCGGGACTAGCGGGAGTAGCGGGGGCGAGCAGTACTTC. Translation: CASSRVGTSGSSGGEQYF.